The 12 T cell receptor beta chains in this list originate from one sample, sequenced in a study of PD-L1 blockade in urothelial cancer. Here immunoSEQ multiplex PCR was the method, and the copy in TCRdb shows in-frame clones only, minus some. This repertoire shows about 79,000 clones, around 87% found once; its top ten account for about 15%. Time point reported: pretreatment peripheral blood. This material consisted of PBMCs, taken around atezolizumab (anti-PD-L1) treatment. Receptors were obtained from a man aged 55-75 years with urothelial cancer.

This rearrangement joins TRBV5-1 to TRBJ2-5; maybe TRBD2 (5 bases). This CDR3 spans 14 amino acids. CDR1 and CDR2 from the germline V gene are SGHRS and YFSETQ. V shed 0 bases and J shed 9 bases, with 15 bases lying between them. In DNA form, the CDR3 reads TGCGCCAGCAGCTTGGGAGGGCTTTGGGAAGCCCAGTACTTC. Protein product: CASSLGGLWEAQYF.

The V gene is TRBV11-2, the J gene TRBJ2-7; tentatively, D is TRBD2 (6 bases). The V end lost 1 base, the J end lost 4 bases, and 17 bases lay between the germline ends. The CDR3 loop spans 16 amino acids. Looked up from germline, CDR1 is SGHAT and CDR2 is FQNNGV. The CDR3 loop reads CASSLGGAGGIYEQYF. In DNA, the CDR3 is TGTGCCAGCAGCTTAGGAGGGGCTGGGGGGATTTACGAGCAGTACTTC.

The chain combines TRBV9 with TRBJ1-2; D perhaps matches TRBD1 (6 bases). CDR3 length equals 14 residues. The V end was cut by 0 bases, the J end by 4 bases, with 10 bases between. The germline V gene has CDR1 SGDLS and CDR2 YYNGEE. CDR3 residues: CASSVASTGYGYTF. CDR3 nucleotide sequence: TGTGCCAGCAGCGTAGCTTCGACAGGCTATGGCTACACCTTC.

The chain combines TRBV7-3 with TRBJ2-3; D ambiguous. The CDR3 has 13 amino acids. CDR1 is SGHTA and CDR2 is FQGTGA in the germline V gene. V was shortened by 5 bases and J by 3 bases, with 9 bases between the two germline ends. The CDR3: CASSKTGTDTQYF. CDR3 bases: TGTGCCAGCAGCAAAACCGGGACAGATACGCAGTATTTT. The complete variable domain, with remaining parts taken from reference TRBV7-3 and TRBJ2-3, reads GAGVSQTPSNKVTEKGKYVELRCDPISGHTALYWYRQSLGQGPEFLIYFQGTGAADDSGLPNDRFFAVRPEGSVSTLKIQRTERGDSAVYLCASSKTGTDTQYFGPGTRLTVL.

V gene TRBV4-3 combines with J gene TRBJ2-3; TRBD1 is a possible D gene (6 bases). The length of the CDR3 is 15 residues. Germline CDR1 is LGHNA and CDR2 is YSLEER. Trimming pared 0 bases from V and 4 bases from J, leaving 11 bases between. This CDR3 is CASSQEGHSSDTQYF. CDR3 DNA: TGCGCCAGCAGCCAAGAGGGACATTCTTCAGATACGCAGTATTTT.

This clone was seen more than once but under ten times. V gene TRBV5-8 combines with J gene TRBJ2-5; 8 bases fit TRBD1. Trimming at V came to 5 bases and at J to 5 bases, leaving 11 bases not matched to a gene. Per the germline V gene, CDR1 is SGHTS and CDR2 is YDEGEE. The length of the CDR3 is 15 residues. The CDR3: CASRSTGDLVETQYF. DNA for the CDR3: TGTGCCAGCAGATCGACAGGGGATCTGGTGGAGACCCAGTACTTC. The variable domain in full, with the rest retrieved from reference TRBV5-8 and TRBJ2-5, is EAGVTQSPTHLIKTRGQQATLRCSPISGHTSVYWYQQALGLGLQFLLWYDEGEERNRGNFPPRFSGRQFPNYSSELNVNALELEDSALYLCASRSTGDLVETQYFGPGTRLLVL.

V and J are TRBV11-2 and TRBJ2-2; 8 bases are a match to TRBD1. The CDR3 sequence is 16 residues long. Trimming cost V 3 bases and J 4 bases; bases outside gene matches: 7. CDR1 SGHAT and CDR2 FQNNGV come from the germline V gene. CDR3 bases: TGTGCCAGCAGCTTTCTCAGGGGGCGCACCACCGGGGAGCTGTTTTTT. It translates to CASSFLRGRTTGELFF.

This clone showed up just a few times. V gene TRBV4-2 combines with J gene TRBJ1-2; 10 bases match TRBD1. Looked up from germline, CDR1 is LGHNA and CDR2 is YNFKEQ. The CDR3 spans 16 residues. Trimming took 4 bases from V and 4 from J; bases not matched to a gene: 9. DNA for the CDR3: TGTGCCAGCAGCCCGACCTCCGGACAGGGGGTCTATGGCTACACCTTC. Translation gives CASSPTSGQGVYGYTF.

This chain links TRBV9 with TRBJ1-1, with D uncertain. Germline CDR1 and CDR2: SGDLS and YYNGEE. CDR3 length equals 13 residues. The V and J ends lost 3 bases and 0 bases respectively, with 6 bases between them. CDR3 DNA sequence: TGTGCCAGCAGCGGGGAGATGAACACTGAAGCTTTCTTT. This codes for CASSGEMNTEAFF.

The V gene is TRBV5-1, the J gene TRBJ2-3, with 12 nucleotides matching TRBD2. V was clipped by 0 bases and J by 0 bases; unmatched bases: 11. Per germline, CDR1 SGHRS and CDR2 YFSETQ. The CDR3 has 20 residues. DNA for the CDR3: TGCGCCAGCAGCTTGGACCCAAACCTACTAGCGGGGGGTAGCACAGATACGCAGTATTTT. This gives the protein CASSLDPNLLAGGSTDTQYF.

The gene calls are TRBV7-9 and TRBJ1-2; a weak D match, TRBD1 (6 bases). CDR1 is SEHNR and CDR2 is FQNEAQ in the germline V gene (reference sequence). The CDR3 is made up of 14 amino acids. Trimming took off 7 bases at V and 4 bases at J, with 16 bases between the two ends. CDR3 bases: TGTGCCAGCACCGGACAGAGTCCTCCCTATGGCTACACCTTC. It translates to CASTGQSPPYGYTF. Full variable domain (rest looked up from reference TRBV7-9 and TRBJ1-2): DTGVSQNPRHKITKRGQNVTFRCDPISEHNRLYWYRQTLGQGPEFLTYFQNEAQLEKSRLLSDRFSAERPKGSFSTLEIQRTEQGDSAMYLCASTGQSPPYGYTFGSGTRLTVV.

The chain has TRBV11-2 and TRBJ2-7; 7 bases align to TRBD1. CDR3 length equals 16 residues. Germline V gene lookup returns CDR1 SGHAT and CDR2 FQNNGV. V gave up 2 bases and J gave up 2 bases; unmatched junction bases: 9. The CDR3 sequence: CASSLTGTVTTYEQYF. The CDR3, as DNA: TGTGCCAGCAGCTTAACCGGGACAGTTACCACCTACGAGCAGTACTTC.